Presented here are 9 T cell receptor beta chains from one specimen sequenced in a study of control samples from healthy donors and cancer patients. Profiled with immunoSEQ multiplex PCR; TCRdb holds only in-frame clones, not every one. The sample records about 150,000 clones, roughly 93% being singletons. Sequenced: blood. These receptors were collected from a man younger than 30 in good health.

The chain links TRBV27 to TRBJ1-5, with 10 bases fitting TRBD1. The CDR3 extends over 15 amino acids. CDR1 MNHEY and CDR2 SMNVEV come from the germline V gene (reference sequence). With 5 bases clipped from V and 7 bases from J, the junction kept 8 bases outside the gene matches. As DNA, the CDR3 is TGTGCCAGCAGTCCCGGGACAGGGGTTTCCCAGCCCCAGCATTTT. This sequence encodes CASSPGTGVSQPQHF.

The chain joins TRBV19 to TRBJ1-5; no clear D gene. Germline loops: CDR1 LNHDA, CDR2 SQIVND (reference sequence). This CDR3 spans 16 amino acids. Deletions cut 0 bases from V and 5 bases from J, with 14 bases between. CDR3 bases: TGTGCCAGTAGTATAGATTGGGGTCAGCCAGATCAGCCCCAGCATTTT. Protein: CASSIDWGQPDQPQHF.

The sample holds a few counts of this clone. V gene TRBV20-1 combines with J gene TRBJ1-5; D is undetermined. Trimming removed 3 bases at V and 5 bases at J, with 11 bases between. CDR1 and CDR2 from the germline V gene are DFQATT and SNEGSKA (reference sequence). The CDR3 contains 13 residues. The CDR3 loop reads CSASGVWDQPQHF. The CDR3 DNA sequence: TGCAGTGCTAGTGGGGTTTGGGATCAGCCCCAGCATTTT.

The chain carries TRBV11-3 and TRBJ1-6; weak D call: TRBD1 (6 bases). The CDR3 is made up of 17 amino acids. In germline, CDR1 is SGHNT, CDR2 YENEEA. The V gene lost 11 bases and the J gene lost 0 bases, with 20 bases spanning the gap. The CDR3 sequence: CAEHRTGSSSYNSPLHF. The CDR3, as DNA: TGTGCCGAGCACCGTACAGGGTCCAGCTCCTATAATTCACCCCTCCACTTT.

The V call is TRBV11-2, the J call TRBJ1-1; unclear D gene. CDR3 size: 13 residues. Trimming shortened V by 6 bases and J by 7 bases, and 15 bases separated the two germline ends. Germline-derived CDR1 and CDR2 are SGHAT and FQNNGV. The CDR3 DNA is TGTGCCAGCAGGGAACTCCAGACCCTTGAAGCTTTCTTT. Its translation: CASRELQTLEAFF.

V gene TRBV28 combines with J gene TRBJ2-1; TRBD2 matches at 16 bases. J gave up 13 bases and V 1 base, and 7 bases lay outside the gene matches. CDR1 and CDR2 from the germline V gene are MDHEN and SYDVKM. This CDR3 comprises 16 residues. The CDR3 region is CASSLLGTSGRAGQFF. CDR3 nucleotides: TGTGCCAGCAGTTTATTAGGGACTAGCGGGAGGGCAGGTCAGTTCTTC.

The V and J genes are TRBV30 and TRBJ2-7; 7 nucleotides align to TRBD1. The germline V gene has CDR1 GTSNPN and CDR2 SVGIG (reference sequence). The CDR3 is 16 amino acids. Trimming removed 7 bases from V and 0 bases from J; junction bases left unmatched: 15. The CDR3 spells CASKFYQGQSSYEQYF. As DNA, the CDR3 is TGTGCCTCTAAGTTTTATCAGGGACAGTCCTCCTACGAGCAGTACTTC.

J is TRBJ2-3 and V is TRBV5-1; possible D gene TRBD1, 6 bases. Trimming removed 0 bases from V and 5 bases from J, with 10 bases in between. CDR3 length: 14 residues. Germline assignment: CDR1 SGHRS and CDR2 YFSETQ. Here the CDR3 reads CASSLALGGDTQYF. Written as DNA, the CDR3 is TGCGCCAGCAGCTTGGCCTTAGGGGGAGATACGCAGTATTTT.

The chain carries TRBV19 and TRBJ1-5; D perhaps matches TRBD1 (5 bases). Trimming shortened V by 2 bases and J by 3 bases, and 14 bases separated the two germline ends. Germline V lookup: CDR1 LNHDA, CDR2 SQIVND (reference sequence). This CDR3 spans 16 amino acids. The CDR3 DNA reads TGTGCCAGTAGTATATTCGCCGGGACGGTCAATCAGCCCCAGCATTTT. Amino acid sequence: CASSIFAGTVNQPQHF. The whole variable domain, filled in from reference TRBV19 and TRBJ1-5, reads DGGITQSPKYLFRKEGQNVTLSCEQNLNHDAMYWYRQDPGQGLRLIYYSQIVNDFQKGDIAEGYSVSREKKESFPLTVTSAQKNPTAFYLCASSIFAGTVNQPQHFGDGTRLSIL.